This T cell receptor (beta chain) was sequenced in a study of blood T cell repertoires in COVID-19. The overall study: Samples came from the United States, Italy and Spain, spanning acute and convalescent COVID-19. Sources were T cells, B-cell-depleted T cells, or PBMCs; the material itself was cDNA or gDNA.

The study drew participants aged roughly 18 to 95 years from approximately 25 US areas. Some clones are missing from TCRdb's copy, which holds only in-frame ones; the method was immunoSEQ multiplex PCR. Of around 190,000 clones listed, approximately 90% are singletons. This clone has a handful of counts. The CDR3 is made up of 14 amino acids. Looked up from germline, CDR1 is KGHDR and CDR2 is SFDVKD. The ends were cut back, 4 bases at V and 4 bases at J, with 12 bases in the middle. This sequence was found in a man younger than 30 with acute COVID-19. The sample comprised PBMCs or T cells enriched from blood (not recorded which). This chain joins TRBV24-1 and TRBJ2-5; possible D gene TRBD1, 5 bases. The CDR3 DNA reads as TGTGCCACCAGTGAAGGGGCGCCGGTAGAGACCCAGTACTTC. Amino acids: CATSEGAPVETQYF.